These 28 T cell receptor beta chains came from one sample sequenced in a study of blood T cell repertoires in COVID-19. The assay was immunoSEQ multiplex PCR, and TCRdb's table has in-frame clones only and misses some. The sample records some 270,000 clones, 86% being singletons. The sample taken for sequencing was peripheral blood. These receptors originate from a woman aged 55-69 years who had recovered from COVID-19.

The chain couples TRBV11-1 to TRBJ2-5; D remains unclear. Trimming shortened V by 1 base and J by 0 bases, and 12 bases separated the two germline ends. In germline, CDR1 is SGHAT, CDR2 FQDESV (reference sequence). This CDR3 has 16 residues. The CDR3 sequence: CASSLVTGRDQETQYF. The CDR3 bases are TGTGCCAGCAGCTTAGTGACGGGTCGGGACCAAGAGACCCAGTACTTC.

The genes are TRBV12-3 or TRBV12-4 and TRBJ2-3; D remains unclear. Deletions cut 3 bases from V and 3 bases from J, with 7 bases between. The CDR3 length is 13 residues. CDR3 sequence reads: CASSFYLTDTQYF. Here the CDR3 DNA reads TGTGCCAGCAGTTTTTACCTAACAGATACGCAGTATTTT.

This clone has only a few counts. The V call is TRBV5-1, the J call TRBJ2-1, with 11 bases matching TRBD1. V shed 7 bases, J shed 6 bases, and the junction held 9 bases outside the gene matches. The CDR3 has 15 residues. The V gene's germline CDR1 is SGHRS and CDR2 YFSETQ. CDR3 region: CASHGRTGGFNEQFF. As DNA, the CDR3 is TGCGCCAGCCACGGTAGGACAGGGGGCTTCAATGAGCAGTTCTTC.

This sequence joins TRBV2 and TRBJ1-5; TRBD1 is a possible D gene (6 bases). The V gene lost 1 base and the J gene lost 10 bases, with 20 bases spanning the gap. The germline V gene encodes CDR1 SNHLY and CDR2 FYNNEI. The CDR3 sequence is 16 residues long. In DNA, the CDR3 is TGTGCCAGCAGTGAAGTTTTCCCAGACAGGCTGATACCCCAGCATTTT. Encoded protein: CASSEVFPDRLIPQHF.

The chain couples TRBV6-2 or TRBV6-3 to TRBJ2-7, with a tentative D call TRBD1 (5 bases). This CDR3 has 14 amino acids. The V gene's germline CDR1 is MNHEY and CDR2 SVGEGT. Trimming pared 7 bases from V and 7 bases from J, leaving 20 bases between. CDR3: CASTPTDVWLEQYF. In DNA, the CDR3 is TGTGCCAGCACCCCGACAGACGTTTGGCTAGAGCAGTACTTC.

The chain combines TRBV27 with TRBJ1-2; 7 bases line up with TRBD1. V shed 5 bases, J shed 4 bases, and the junction held 4 bases outside the gene matches. CDR3 length: 13 residues. The germline gives CDR1 MNHEY, CDR2 SMNVEV (reference sequence). CDR3 amino acids: CASSPTGTYGYTF. The CDR3 DNA reads TGTGCCAGCAGTCCGACAGGGACCTATGGCTACACCTTC.

The chain couples TRBV11-1 to TRBJ2-7, with D possibly matching TRBD1 (6 bases). Germline V gives CDR1 SGHAT, CDR2 FQDESV (reference sequence). V lost 5 bases, J lost 0 bases, and 11 bases lay in between. This CDR3 comprises 14 residues. The DNA of the CDR3 is TGTGCCAGCAGCCCGGACAGCCTCTCCTACGAGCAGTACTTC. Translating it yields CASSPDSLSYEQYF.

This clone was counted only a few times. CDR3 bases: TGTGCCAGCAGTTTAGAACGGGACAGGATTTTAAGCAATCAGCCCCAGCATTTT. Encoded protein: CASSLERDRILSNQPQHF. The chain uses TRBV28 and TRBJ1-5; 8 bases are shared with TRBD1. CDR1 and CDR2 (germline): MDHEN, SYDVKM. The trim removed 2 bases at V and 1 base at J, leaving 10 bases unmatched. The CDR3 runs 18 residues.

The J gene is TRBJ1-6, the V gene TRBV4-3, with a tentative D call TRBD1 (6 bases). With 0 bases removed from V and 8 bases from J, the gap between germline ends came to 11 bases. CDR3 length: 15 residues. The V gene's germline CDR1 is LGHNA and CDR2 YSLEER. The CDR3 protein is CASSQDQAGDSPLHF. CDR3 DNA sequence: TGCGCCAGCAGCCAAGATCAGGCAGGGGATTCACCCCTCCACTTT.

The J gene is TRBJ1-4, the V gene TRBV28; the D gene is possibly TRBD1 (6 bases). CDR1 and CDR2 (germline): MDHEN, SYDVKM. Trimming took off 5 bases at V and 7 bases at J, with 17 bases between the two ends. This CDR3 has 15 residues. The CDR3 protein is CASSLPQGSGEKLFF. DNA of the CDR3: TGTGCCAGCAGTCTCCCCCAGGGGTCCGGTGAAAAACTGTTTTTT.

CDR3 loop: CASIPHPTGGNGYTF. The CDR3 DNA is TGTGCCAGTATCCCCCACCCGACAGGGGGGAATGGCTACACCTTC. The chain combines TRBV19 with TRBJ1-2; 9 positions match TRBD1. V dropped 7 bases and J dropped 6; count of bases not matched to a gene: 12. Germline V gene data show CDR1 as LNHDA and CDR2 as SQIVND (reference sequence). The CDR3 spans 15 residues.

The chain employs TRBV20-1 and TRBJ2-5; 9 bases align to TRBD2. Germline CDR1 is DFQATT and CDR2 is SNEGSKA (reference sequence). The CDR3 extends over 14 amino acids. Unmatched junction bases numbered 7, after V lost 3 bases and J lost 5 bases. This CDR3 is CSASLRGGRETQYF. The CDR3, as DNA: TGCAGTGCTAGTCTGCGGGGGGGCCGGGAGACCCAGTACTTC.

The CDR3 loop is CASTYPLAGGLETQYF. CDR3 in DNA: TGTGCCAGCACCTATCCGTTAGCGGGGGGGCTGGAGACCCAGTACTTC. The genes are TRBV7-2 and TRBJ2-5; 11 bases are shared with TRBD2. Germline V lookup: CDR1 SGHTA, CDR2 FQGNSA. Trimming removed 7 bases from V and 5 bases from J; junction bases left unmatched: 12. This CDR3 is 16 amino acids long. Variable domain in full (rest from reference TRBV7-2 and TRBJ2-5): GAGVSQSPSNKVTEKGKDVELRCDPISGHTALYWYRQSLGQGLEFLIYFQGNSAPDKSGLPSDRFSAERTGGSVSTLTIQRTQQEDSAVYLCASTYPLAGGLETQYFGPGTRLLVL.

This chain connects TRBV6-5 to TRBJ2-5, with 8 bases that match TRBD2. The CDR3 consists of 14 residues. Germline values: CDR1 MNHEY, CDR2 SVGAGI. With 5 bases clipped from V and 7 bases from J, the junction kept 9 bases outside the gene matches. CDR3 DNA sequence: TGTGCCAGCAGTCCTAGGACTAGCTTAGTGACCCAGTACTTC. Translated, it gives CASSPRTSLVTQYF.

This chain uses TRBV11-3 with TRBJ2-3, with unresolved D. V was pared by 3 bases and J by 2 bases, with 6 bases between. Germline lookup yields CDR1 SGHNT and CDR2 YENEEA. The CDR3 runs 13 residues. This chain's CDR3 is CASSFSPTDTQYF. Written as DNA, the CDR3 is TGTGCCAGCAGCTTCAGTCCCACAGATACGCAGTATTTT.

The V and J genes are TRBV28 and TRBJ1-4, with TRBD1 matching 7 bases. The germline V gene has CDR1 MDHEN and CDR2 SYDVKM. V lost 7 bases, J lost 4 bases, and 9 bases stayed unmatched. The CDR3 is 15 residues long. The CDR3 spells CASTSNRGLNEKLFF. The CDR3 DNA is TGTGCCAGCACCTCAAACAGGGGCCTTAATGAAAAACTGTTTTTT.

The chain carries TRBV3-1 (or the pseudogene TRBV3-2) and TRBJ1-1; perhaps TRBD1 as D (5 bases). Germline CDR1 is LGHDT and CDR2 is YNNKEL (reference sequence). Trimming removed 0 bases from V and 3 bases from J, with 17 bases in between. The CDR3 runs 17 residues. This chain's CDR3 is CASSQDLRSGVDTEAFF. The CDR3 DNA is TGTGCCAGCAGCCAAGATCTCAGGTCGGGGGTGGACACTGAAGCTTTCTTT.

This clone was counted only a few times. The rearrangement uses TRBV5-6 and TRBJ2-3; D gene uncertain. The ends were cut back, 0 bases at V and 2 bases at J, with 4 bases in the middle. The CDR3 totals 13 residues. Germline V CDR1 and CDR2: SGHDT, YYEEEE. The CDR3 nucleotides read TGTGCCAGCAGCTTGGATCTCACAGATACGCAGTATTTT. It yields the protein CASSLDLTDTQYF.

This chain connects TRBV6-4 to TRBJ2-1, with TRBD2 as a possible D gene (6 bases). Trimming stripped 4 bases from V and 8 bases from J, with 18 bases between. The CDR3 extends over 15 amino acids. In germline, CDR1 is MRHNA, CDR2 SNTAGT. The CDR3 sequence: CASSAEFGGVYEQFF. The CDR3 DNA follows: TGTGCCAGCAGTGCTGAGTTCGGAGGGGTCTATGAGCAGTTCTTC.

This sequence joins TRBV7-6 and TRBJ1-2, with 8 bases aligning to TRBD1. CDR3 length: 14 amino acids. J was trimmed by 4 bases and V by 2 bases; bases with no gene match: 3. Germline CDR1 SGHVS, CDR2 FNYEAQ. The CDR3 spells CASSLTTGAYGYTF. The CDR3 DNA reads as TGTGCCAGCAGCTTAACGACAGGGGCCTATGGCTACACCTTC.

As DNA, the CDR3 is TGTGCCAGCAGTTTCGGCAGGGGGAATGGCTACACCTTC. This encodes CASSFGRGNGYTF. This chain links TRBV27 with TRBJ1-2; 7 nucleotides line up with TRBD1. V shed 3 bases, J shed 6 bases, and the junction held 4 bases outside the gene matches. The CDR3 extends over 13 amino acids. Germline assignment: CDR1 MNHEY and CDR2 SMNVEV (reference sequence).

J is TRBJ2-3 and V is TRBV6-2 or TRBV6-3; D is possibly TRBD2 (7 bases). V shed 3 bases and J shed 3 bases, with 19 bases lying between them. Germline V gene lookup returns CDR1 MNHEY and CDR2 SVGEGT. This CDR3 comprises 17 residues. Here the CDR3 reads CASSYYHVGGLTDTQYF. The CDR3 nucleotides are TGTGCCAGCAGTTATTACCATGTGGGGGGGCTAACAGATACGCAGTATTTT.

This chain links TRBV6-5 with TRBJ1-5, with a tentative D call TRBD1 (6 bases). The CDR3 is 14 amino acids. The V gene's germline CDR1 is MNHEY and CDR2 SVGAGI. V was trimmed by 8 bases and J by 3 bases, leaving 14 bases between them. CDR3 in amino acids: CASFVGGVNQPQHF. CDR3 nucleotides: TGTGCCAGCTTCGTAGGGGGTGTCAATCAGCCCCAGCATTTT.

This clone has a single count. V usage is TRBV29-1 and J usage is TRBJ1-1; D not resolved. Trimming stripped 6 bases from V and 7 bases from J, with 9 bases between. The CDR3 has 10 amino acids. Germline V gene data show CDR1 as SQVTM and CDR2 as ANQGSEA. CDR3 residues: CSVAQHEAFF. CDR3 nucleotides: TGCAGCGTCGCACAGCATGAAGCTTTCTTT.

The V gene is TRBV7-2, the J gene TRBJ1-6; tentative D call: TRBD1 (6 bases). The CDR3 totals 17 residues. The germline V gene has CDR1 SGHTA and CDR2 FQGNSA. V was clipped by 2 bases and J by 5 bases, with 16 bases between them. The CDR3 spells CASSLIGGGDNNSPLHF. CDR3 nucleotides: TGTGCCAGCAGCTTAATAGGAGGGGGGGATAATAATTCACCCCTCCACTTT. The whole variable domain, filled in from reference TRBV7-2 and TRBJ1-6, reads GAGVSQSPSNKVTEKGKDVELRCDPISGHTALYWYRQSLGQGLEFLIYFQGNSAPDKSGLPSDRFSAERTGGSVSTLTIQRTQQEDSAVYLCASSLIGGGDNNSPLHFGNGTRLTVT.

The rearrangement joins TRBV28 to TRBJ1-3; possible D gene TRBD1, 5 bases. CDR1 is MDHEN, CDR2 SYDVKM, per germline. This CDR3 has 13 residues. V lost 6 bases and J lost 3, with 9 bases in between. CDR3 sequence: CASSQGGGNTIYF. Written as DNA, the CDR3 is TGTGCCAGCAGCCAGGGTGGTGGAAACACCATATATTTT.

V usage is TRBV18 and J usage is TRBJ1-1, with a weak D call TRBD1 (6 bases). The CDR3 length is 14 residues. V gave up 3 bases and J gave up 3 bases, with 11 bases separating them. In germline, CDR1 is KGHSH, CDR2 LQKENI. This CDR3 reads CASSPGAGDTEAFF. The CDR3 DNA follows: TGTGCCAGCTCACCGGGGGCGGGGGACACTGAAGCTTTCTTT.

V gene TRBV5-5 combines with J gene TRBJ2-1; D remains unclear. Germline V gene data show CDR1 as SGHKS and CDR2 as YYEKEE (reference sequence). The CDR3 totals 13 residues. The V end was cut by 1 base, the J end by 5 bases, with 7 bases between. In nucleotides, the CDR3 is TGTGCCAGCAGCTTGTCACTCAACAATGAGCAGTTCTTC. Its translation: CASSLSLNNEQFF. Filled out from reference TRBV5-5 and TRBJ2-1, the complete variable domain reads DAGVTQSPTHLIKTRGQQVTLRCSPISGHKSVSWYQQVLGQGPQFIFQYYEKEERGRGNFPDRFSARQFPNYSSELNVNALLLGDSALYLCASSLSLNNEQFFGPGTRLTVL.